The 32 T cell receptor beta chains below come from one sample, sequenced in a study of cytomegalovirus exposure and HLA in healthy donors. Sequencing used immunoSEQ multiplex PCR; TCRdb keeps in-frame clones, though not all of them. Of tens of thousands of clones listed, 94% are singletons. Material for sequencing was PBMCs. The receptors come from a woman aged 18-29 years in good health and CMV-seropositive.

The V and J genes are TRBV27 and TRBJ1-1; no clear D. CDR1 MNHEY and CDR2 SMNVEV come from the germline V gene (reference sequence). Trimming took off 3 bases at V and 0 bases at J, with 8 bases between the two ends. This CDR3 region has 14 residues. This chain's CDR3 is CASSFTALNTEAFF. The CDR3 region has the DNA TGTGCCAGCAGTTTCACAGCATTGAACACTGAAGCTTTCTTT.

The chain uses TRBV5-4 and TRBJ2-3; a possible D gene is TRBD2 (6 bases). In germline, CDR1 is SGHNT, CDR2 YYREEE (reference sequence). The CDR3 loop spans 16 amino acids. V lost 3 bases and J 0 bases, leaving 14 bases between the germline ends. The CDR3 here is CASSSYLSGSTDTQYF. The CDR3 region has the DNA TGTGCCAGCAGCTCTTACCTTAGCGGAAGCACAGATACGCAGTATTTT.

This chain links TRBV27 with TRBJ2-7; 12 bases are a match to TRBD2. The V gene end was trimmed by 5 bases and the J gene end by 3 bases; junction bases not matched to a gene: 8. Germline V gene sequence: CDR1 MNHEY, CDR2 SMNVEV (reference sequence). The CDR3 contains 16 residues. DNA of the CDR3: TGTGCCAGCAGTGTGCAGACTAGCGGGGGCTACTACGAGCAGTACTTC. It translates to CASSVQTSGGYYEQYF.

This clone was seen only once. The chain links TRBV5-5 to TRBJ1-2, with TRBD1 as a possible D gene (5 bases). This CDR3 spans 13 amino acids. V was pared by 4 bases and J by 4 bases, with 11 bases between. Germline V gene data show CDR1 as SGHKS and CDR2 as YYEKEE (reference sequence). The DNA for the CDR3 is TGTGCCAGCAGCACCGACAGCCTCTATGGCTACACCTTC. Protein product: CASSTDSLYGYTF.

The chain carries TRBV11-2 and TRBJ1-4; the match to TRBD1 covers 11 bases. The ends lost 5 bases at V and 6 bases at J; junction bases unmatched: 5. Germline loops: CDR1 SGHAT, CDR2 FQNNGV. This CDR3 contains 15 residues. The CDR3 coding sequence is TGTGCCAGCAGCGCCCGGACAGGGGGCGATGAAAAACTGTTTTTT. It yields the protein CASSARTGGDEKLFF.

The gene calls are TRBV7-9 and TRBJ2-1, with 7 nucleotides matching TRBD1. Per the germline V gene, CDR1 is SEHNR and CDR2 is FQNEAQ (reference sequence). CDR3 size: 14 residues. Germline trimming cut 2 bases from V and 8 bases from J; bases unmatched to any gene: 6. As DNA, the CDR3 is TGTGCCAGCAGCTTAATAAGGGGGCTGGATGAGCAGTTCTTC. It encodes CASSLIRGLDEQFF.

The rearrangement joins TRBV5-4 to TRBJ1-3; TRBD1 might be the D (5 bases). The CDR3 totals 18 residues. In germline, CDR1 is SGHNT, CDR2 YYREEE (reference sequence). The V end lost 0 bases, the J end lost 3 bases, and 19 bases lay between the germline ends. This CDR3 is CASSLDPMIQGGGNTIYF. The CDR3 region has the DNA TGTGCCAGCAGCTTGGACCCAATGATCCAGGGAGGTGGAAACACCATATATTTT.

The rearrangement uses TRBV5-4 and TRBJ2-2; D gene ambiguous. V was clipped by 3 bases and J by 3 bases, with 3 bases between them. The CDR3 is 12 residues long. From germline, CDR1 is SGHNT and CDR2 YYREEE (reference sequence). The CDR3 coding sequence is TGTGCCAGCAGCTCATACACCGGGGAGCTGTTTTTT. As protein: CASSSYTGELFF.

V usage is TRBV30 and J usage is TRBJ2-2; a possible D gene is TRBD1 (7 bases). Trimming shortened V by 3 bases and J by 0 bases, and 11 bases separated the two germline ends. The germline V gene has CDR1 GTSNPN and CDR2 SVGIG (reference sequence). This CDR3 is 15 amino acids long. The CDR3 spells CAWREGTANTGELFF. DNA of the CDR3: TGTGCCTGGAGGGAGGGGACAGCGAACACCGGGGAGCTGTTTTTT.

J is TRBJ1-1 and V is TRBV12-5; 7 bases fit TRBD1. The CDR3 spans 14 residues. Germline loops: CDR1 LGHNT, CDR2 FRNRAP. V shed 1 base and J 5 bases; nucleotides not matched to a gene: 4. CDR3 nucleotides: TGTGCTAGTGGTTTGGAAGGGGGCCTGACTGAAGCTTTCTTT. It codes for CASGLEGGLTEAFF.

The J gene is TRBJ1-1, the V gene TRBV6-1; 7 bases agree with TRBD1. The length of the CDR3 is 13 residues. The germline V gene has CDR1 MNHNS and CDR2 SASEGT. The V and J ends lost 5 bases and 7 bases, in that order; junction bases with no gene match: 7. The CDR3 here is CASSFVQGNEAFF. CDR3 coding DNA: TGTGCCAGCAGTTTCGTACAGGGGAATGAAGCTTTCTTT.

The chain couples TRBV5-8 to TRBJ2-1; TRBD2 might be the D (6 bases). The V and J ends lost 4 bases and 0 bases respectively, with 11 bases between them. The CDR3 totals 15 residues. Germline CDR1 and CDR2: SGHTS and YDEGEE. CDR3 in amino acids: CASSGGLSSYNEQFF. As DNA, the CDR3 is TGTGCCAGCAGCGGGGGACTGAGCTCCTACAATGAGCAGTTCTTC.

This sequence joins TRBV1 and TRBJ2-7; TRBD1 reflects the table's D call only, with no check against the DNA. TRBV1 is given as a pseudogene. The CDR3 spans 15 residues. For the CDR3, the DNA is TGCACCAGCAGCCAGCCGGGACAGGGGGCACACGAGCAGTACTTC. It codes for CTSSQPGQGAHEQYF.

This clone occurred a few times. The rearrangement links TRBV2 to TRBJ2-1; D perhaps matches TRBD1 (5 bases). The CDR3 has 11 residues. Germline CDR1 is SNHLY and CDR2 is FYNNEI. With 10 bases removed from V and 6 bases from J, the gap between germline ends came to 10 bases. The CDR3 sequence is CANLRGNEQFF. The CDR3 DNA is TGTGCCAACCTTAGGGGCAATGAGCAGTTCTTC.

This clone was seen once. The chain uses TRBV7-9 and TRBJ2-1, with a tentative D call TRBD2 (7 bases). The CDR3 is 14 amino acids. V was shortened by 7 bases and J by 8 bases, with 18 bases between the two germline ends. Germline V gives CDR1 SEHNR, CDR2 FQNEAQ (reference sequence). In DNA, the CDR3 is TGTGCCAGCACCCGGACTAGGGGGGTGGATGAGCAGTTCTTC. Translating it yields CASTRTRGVDEQFF.

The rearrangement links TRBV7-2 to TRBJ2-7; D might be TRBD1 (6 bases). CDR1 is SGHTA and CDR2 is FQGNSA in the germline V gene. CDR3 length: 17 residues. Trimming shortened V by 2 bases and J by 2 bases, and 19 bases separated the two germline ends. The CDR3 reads CASSLLGGSLPPYEQYF. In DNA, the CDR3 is TGTGCCAGCAGCTTACTTGGGGGCAGCCTACCCCCCTACGAGCAGTACTTC.

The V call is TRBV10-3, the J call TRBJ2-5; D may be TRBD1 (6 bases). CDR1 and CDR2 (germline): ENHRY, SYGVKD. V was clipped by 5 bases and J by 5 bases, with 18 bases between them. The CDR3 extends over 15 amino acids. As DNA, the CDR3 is TGTGCCATCAGTCCCGGGACACAGGCGTGGGAGACCCAGTACTTC. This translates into CAISPGTQAWETQYF.

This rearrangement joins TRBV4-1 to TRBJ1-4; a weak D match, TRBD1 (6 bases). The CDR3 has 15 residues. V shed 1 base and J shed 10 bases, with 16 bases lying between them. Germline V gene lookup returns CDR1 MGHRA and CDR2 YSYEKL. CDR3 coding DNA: TGCGCCAGCAGCCAAGTATGGCCCCGAGGGGGAAAACTGTTTTTT. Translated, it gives CASSQVWPRGGKLFF.

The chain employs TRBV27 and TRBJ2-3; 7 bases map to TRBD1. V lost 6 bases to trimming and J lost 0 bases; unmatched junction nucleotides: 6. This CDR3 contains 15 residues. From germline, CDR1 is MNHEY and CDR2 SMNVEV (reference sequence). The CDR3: CASSPGTASTDTQYF. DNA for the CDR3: TGTGCCAGCAGCCCAGGGACAGCAAGCACAGATACGCAGTATTTT.

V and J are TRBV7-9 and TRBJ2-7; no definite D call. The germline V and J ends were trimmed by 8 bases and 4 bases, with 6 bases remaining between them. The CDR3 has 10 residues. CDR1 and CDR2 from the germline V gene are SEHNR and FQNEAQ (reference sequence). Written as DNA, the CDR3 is TGTGCCAGCGGCTCGTACGAGCAGTACTTC. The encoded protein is CASGSYEQYF.

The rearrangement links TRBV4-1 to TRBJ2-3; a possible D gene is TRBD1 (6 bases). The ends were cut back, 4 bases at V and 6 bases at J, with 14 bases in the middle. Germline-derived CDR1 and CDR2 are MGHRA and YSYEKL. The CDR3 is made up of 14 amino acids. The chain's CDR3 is CASSPLTRGDTQYF. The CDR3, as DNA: TGCGCCAGCAGCCCCTTAACTAGGGGGGATACGCAGTATTTT.

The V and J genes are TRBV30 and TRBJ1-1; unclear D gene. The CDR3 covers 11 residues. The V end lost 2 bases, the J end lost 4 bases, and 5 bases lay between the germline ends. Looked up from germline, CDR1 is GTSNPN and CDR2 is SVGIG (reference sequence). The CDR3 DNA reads TGTGCCTGGAGTTACGGCACTGAAGCTTTCTTT. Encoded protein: CAWSYGTEAFF.

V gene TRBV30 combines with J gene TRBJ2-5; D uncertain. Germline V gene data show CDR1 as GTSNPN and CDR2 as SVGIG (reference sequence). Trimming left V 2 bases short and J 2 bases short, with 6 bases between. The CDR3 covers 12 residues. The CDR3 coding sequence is TGTGCCTGGAGTACCGGGCAAGAGACCCAGTACTTC. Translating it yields CAWSTGQETQYF.

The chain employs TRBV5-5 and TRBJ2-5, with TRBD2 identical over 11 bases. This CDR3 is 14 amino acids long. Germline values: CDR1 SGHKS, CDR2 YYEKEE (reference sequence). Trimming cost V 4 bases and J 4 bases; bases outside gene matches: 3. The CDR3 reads CASSPGTSGETQYF. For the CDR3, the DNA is TGTGCCAGCAGCCCTGGGACTAGCGGAGAGACCCAGTACTTC.

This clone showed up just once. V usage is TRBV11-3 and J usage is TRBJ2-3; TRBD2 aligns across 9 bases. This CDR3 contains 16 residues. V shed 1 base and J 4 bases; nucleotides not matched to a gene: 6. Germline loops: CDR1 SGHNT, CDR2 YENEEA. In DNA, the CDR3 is TGTGCCAGCAGCTTAGGGGCGGGGGGGCACGCAGATACGCAGTATTTT. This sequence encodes CASSLGAGGHADTQYF.

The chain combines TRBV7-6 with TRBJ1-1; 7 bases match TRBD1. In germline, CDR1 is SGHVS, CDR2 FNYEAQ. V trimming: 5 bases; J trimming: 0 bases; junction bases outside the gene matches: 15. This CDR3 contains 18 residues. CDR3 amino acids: CASSIRPGQTRMNTEAFF. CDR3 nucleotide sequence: TGTGCCAGCAGCATACGACCGGGACAGACAAGAATGAACACTGAAGCTTTCTTT.

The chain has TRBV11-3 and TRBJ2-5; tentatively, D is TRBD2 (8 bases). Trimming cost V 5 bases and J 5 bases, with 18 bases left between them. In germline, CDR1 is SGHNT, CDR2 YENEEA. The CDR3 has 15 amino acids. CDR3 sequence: CASSRQGLGEETQYF. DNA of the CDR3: TGTGCCAGCAGCCGACAGGGACTAGGCGAGGAGACCCAGTACTTC.

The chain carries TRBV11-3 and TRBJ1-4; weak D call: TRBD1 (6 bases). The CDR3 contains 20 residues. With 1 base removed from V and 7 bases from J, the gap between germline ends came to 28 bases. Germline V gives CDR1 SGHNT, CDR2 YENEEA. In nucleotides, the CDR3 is TGTGCCAGCAGCTTAGGCGGTAGGAGGCGGTCGGGGGGCCTTTCTGAAAAACTGTTTTTT. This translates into CASSLGGRRRSGGLSEKLFF.

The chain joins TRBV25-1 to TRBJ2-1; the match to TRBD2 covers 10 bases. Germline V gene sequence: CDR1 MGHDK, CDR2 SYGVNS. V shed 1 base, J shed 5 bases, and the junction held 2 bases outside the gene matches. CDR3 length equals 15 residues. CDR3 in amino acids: CASSELGTSDNEQFF. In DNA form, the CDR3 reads TGTGCCAGCAGTGAATTGGGGACTAGCGACAATGAGCAGTTCTTC.

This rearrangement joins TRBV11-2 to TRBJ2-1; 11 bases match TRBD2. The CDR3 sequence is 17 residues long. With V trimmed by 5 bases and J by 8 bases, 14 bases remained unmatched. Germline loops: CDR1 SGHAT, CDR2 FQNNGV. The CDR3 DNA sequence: TGTGCCAGCAGCGATGGGGCTAGCGGGGGGTTTAGGGATGAGCAGTTCTTC. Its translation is CASSDGASGGFRDEQFF.

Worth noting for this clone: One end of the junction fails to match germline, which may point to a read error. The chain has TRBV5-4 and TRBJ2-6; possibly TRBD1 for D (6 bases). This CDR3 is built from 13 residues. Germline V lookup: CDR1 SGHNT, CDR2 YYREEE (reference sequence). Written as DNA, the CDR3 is TGTGCCAGCAGCTTCTCAGGGGACAACGTCCTGACTTTC. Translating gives CASSFSGDNVLTF. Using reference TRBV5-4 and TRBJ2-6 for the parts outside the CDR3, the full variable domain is ETGVTQSPTHLIKTRGQQVTLRCSSQSGHNTVSWYQQALGQGPQFIFQYYREEENGRGNFPPRFSGLQFPNYSSELNVNALELDDSALYLCASSFSGDNVLTFGAGSRLTVL.

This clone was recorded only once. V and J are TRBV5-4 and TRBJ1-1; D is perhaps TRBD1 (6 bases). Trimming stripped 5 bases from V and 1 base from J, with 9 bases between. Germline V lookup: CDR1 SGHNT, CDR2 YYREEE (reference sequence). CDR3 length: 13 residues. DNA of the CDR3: TGTGCCAGCAGATCACAGGGGAACACTGAAGCTTTCTTT. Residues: CASRSQGNTEAFF.